This T cell receptor beta chain was identified in a study of CD8 T cells in ankylosing spondylitis. Study-wide results and limits: Clones linked to disease, bearing a CD8+ phenotype, were relatively rare in peripheral blood.

CDR3 length: 16 amino acids. Germline CDR1 reads SGHRS; CDR2 reads YFSETQ. V shed 4 bases and J 0 bases; nucleotides not matched to a gene: 7. Libraries of TCR beta came from quantitative 5'-RACE with molecular barcodes. TCRdb reanalysed the 5' RACE reads using MiXCR and keeps one entry per CDR3 protein. Of about 150,000 distinct CDR3 sequences in the sample, 7% to 8% were seen once. In this sample, this clonotype turned up many times. Its antigen remains unidentified. This receptor was obtained from a female donor with ankylosing spondylitis or in good health (not recorded which). The rearrangement uses TRBV5-1 and TRBJ2-3; 8 bases are a match to TRBD2. Sequenced material: blood, either unsorted or a sorted T cell fraction (not recorded which). CDR3 residues: CASSPGGIWSTDTQYF. The CDR3 DNA reads TGCGCCAGCAGCCCGGGGGGGATTTGGAGCACAGATACGCAGTATTTT.